This TCR beta chain was observed in a study of blood T cell repertoires in COVID-19. Study overall: T cells, B-cell-depleted T cells, or PBMCs supplied cDNA or gDNA.

Original methodology: Reference gene primer amplification yielded estimated nucleated cell counts. TCRdb's table, derived via immunoSEQ multiplex PCR, lists solely in-frame clones and lacks some. D and trimming were read from the DNA, whereas the V and J calls and clone size are those reported in that table. The profile covers some 460,000 clones, with roughly nine tenths appearing a single time and roughly 0.7% taken by the ten largest. Self-reported history from a screening survey and questionnaire set each donor's cohort. The source material was PBMCs or T cells enriched from blood (not recorded which). This sequence was found in a woman aged 18-29 years who had recovered from COVID-19.

In DNA form, the CDR3 reads TGTGCCAGCAGATCCCGGACAGGGAGTGACGAGCAGTACTTC. Translation: CASRSRTGSDEQYF. V and J are TRBV2 and TRBJ2-7; 8 bases are shared with TRBD1. The CDR3 contains 14 residues. The germline CDR1 and CDR2 sequences are SNHLY and FYNNEI. V was clipped by 6 bases and J by 5 bases; unmatched bases: 9.